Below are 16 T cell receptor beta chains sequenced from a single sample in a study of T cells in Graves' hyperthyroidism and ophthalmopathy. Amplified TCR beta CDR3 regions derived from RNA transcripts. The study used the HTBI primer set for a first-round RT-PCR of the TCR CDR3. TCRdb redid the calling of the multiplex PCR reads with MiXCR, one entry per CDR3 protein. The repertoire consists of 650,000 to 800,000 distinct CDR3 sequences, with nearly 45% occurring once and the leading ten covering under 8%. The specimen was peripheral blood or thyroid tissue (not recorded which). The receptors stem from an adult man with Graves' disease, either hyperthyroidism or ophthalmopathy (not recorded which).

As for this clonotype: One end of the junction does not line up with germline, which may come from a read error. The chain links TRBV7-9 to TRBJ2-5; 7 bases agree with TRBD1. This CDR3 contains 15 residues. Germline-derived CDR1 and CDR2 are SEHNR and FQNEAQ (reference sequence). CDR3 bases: TGCGCCAGCAGCTTGGCGACAGGGTCACAAGAGACCCAGAACTTC. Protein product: CASSLATGSQETQNF.

CDR3 DNA sequence: TGTGCCAGCAGCGTTAGTCGGGCAGGGGAGTCCTACGAGCAGTACTTC. Its translation: CASSVSRAGESYEQYF. The rearrangement joins TRBV7-9 to TRBJ2-7, with D tentatively TRBD1 (6 bases). The V gene lost 5 bases and the J gene lost 1 base, with 18 bases spanning the gap. This CDR3 region has 16 residues. Looked up from germline, CDR1 is SEHNR and CDR2 is FQNEAQ (reference sequence).

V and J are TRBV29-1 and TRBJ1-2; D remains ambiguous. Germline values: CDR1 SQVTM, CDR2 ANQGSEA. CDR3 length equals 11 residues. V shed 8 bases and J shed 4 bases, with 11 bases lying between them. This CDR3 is CSPQYPYGYTF. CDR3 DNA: TGCAGCCCACAATACCCCTATGGCTACACCTTC.

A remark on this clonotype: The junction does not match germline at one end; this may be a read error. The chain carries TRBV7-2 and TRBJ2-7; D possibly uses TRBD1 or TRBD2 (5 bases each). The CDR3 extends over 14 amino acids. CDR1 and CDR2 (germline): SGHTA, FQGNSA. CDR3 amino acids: CASSREQVTYEQYF. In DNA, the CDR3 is TGCGCCAGCAGCCGGGAACAGGTGACCTACGAGCAGTACTTC.

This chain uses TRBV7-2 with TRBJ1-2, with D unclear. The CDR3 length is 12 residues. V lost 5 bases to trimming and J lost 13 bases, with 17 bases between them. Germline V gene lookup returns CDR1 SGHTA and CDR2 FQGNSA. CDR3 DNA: TGTGCCAGCAGCGTTGAACGAGGTCGGGTCACCTTC. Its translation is CASSVERGRVTF.

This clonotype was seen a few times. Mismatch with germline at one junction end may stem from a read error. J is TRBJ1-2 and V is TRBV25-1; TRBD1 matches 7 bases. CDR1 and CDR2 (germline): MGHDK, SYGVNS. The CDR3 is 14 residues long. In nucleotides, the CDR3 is TGTACCAGACAGGGACGAGCCGCTAACTATGGCTACACCTTC. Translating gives CTRQGRAANYGYTF.

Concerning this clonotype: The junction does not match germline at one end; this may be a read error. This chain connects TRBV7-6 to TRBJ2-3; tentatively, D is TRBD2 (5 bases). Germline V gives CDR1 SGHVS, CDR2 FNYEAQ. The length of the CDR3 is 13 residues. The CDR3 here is CASSFERSDTQYF. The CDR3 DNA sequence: TGCGCTAGCAGCTTCGAGCGGAGCGATACGCAGTATTTT.

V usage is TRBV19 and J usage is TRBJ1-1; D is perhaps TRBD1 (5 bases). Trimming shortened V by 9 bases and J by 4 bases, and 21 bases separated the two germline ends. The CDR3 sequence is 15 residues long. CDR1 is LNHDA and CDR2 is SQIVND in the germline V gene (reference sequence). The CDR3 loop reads CASSLGRGYGTEAFF. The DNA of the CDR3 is TGTGCCAGCAGCTTGGGGAGGGGCTACGGCACTGAAGCTTTCTTT.

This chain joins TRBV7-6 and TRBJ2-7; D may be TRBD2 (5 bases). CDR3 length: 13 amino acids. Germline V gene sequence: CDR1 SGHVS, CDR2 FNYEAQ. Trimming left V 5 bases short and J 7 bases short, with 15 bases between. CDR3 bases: TGTGCCAGCAGCGTAGGGCTAGCTGGTGAGCAGTACTTC. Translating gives CASSVGLAGEQYF.

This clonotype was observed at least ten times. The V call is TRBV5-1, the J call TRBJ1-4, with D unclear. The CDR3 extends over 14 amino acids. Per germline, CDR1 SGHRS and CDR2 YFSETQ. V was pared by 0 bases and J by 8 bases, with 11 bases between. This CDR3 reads CASSLEGGREKLFF. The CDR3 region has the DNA TGCGCCAGCAGCTTGGAGGGCGGAAGGGAAAAACTGTTTTTT.

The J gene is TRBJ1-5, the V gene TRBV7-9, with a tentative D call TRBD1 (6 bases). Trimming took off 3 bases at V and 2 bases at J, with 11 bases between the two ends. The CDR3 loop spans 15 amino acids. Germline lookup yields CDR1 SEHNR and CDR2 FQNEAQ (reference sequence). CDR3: CASSLYREGNQPQHF. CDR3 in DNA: TGTGCCAGCAGCTTGTACAGGGAGGGCAATCAGCCCCAGCATTTT.

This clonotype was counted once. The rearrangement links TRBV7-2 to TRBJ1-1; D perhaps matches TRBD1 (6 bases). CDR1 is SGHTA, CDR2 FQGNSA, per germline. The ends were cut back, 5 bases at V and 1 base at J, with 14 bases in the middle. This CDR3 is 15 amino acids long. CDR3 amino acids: CASSLRDTPNTEAFF. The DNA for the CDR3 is TGTGCCAGCAGCCTCCGGGACACCCCGAACACTGAAGCTTTCTTT.

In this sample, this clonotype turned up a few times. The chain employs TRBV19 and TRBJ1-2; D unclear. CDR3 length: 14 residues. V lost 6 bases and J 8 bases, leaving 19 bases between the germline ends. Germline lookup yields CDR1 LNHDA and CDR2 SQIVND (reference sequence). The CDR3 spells CASSPTGTSPGYTF. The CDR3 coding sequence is TGTGCCAGTAGCCCGACGGGAACGAGCCCGGGCTACACCTTC.

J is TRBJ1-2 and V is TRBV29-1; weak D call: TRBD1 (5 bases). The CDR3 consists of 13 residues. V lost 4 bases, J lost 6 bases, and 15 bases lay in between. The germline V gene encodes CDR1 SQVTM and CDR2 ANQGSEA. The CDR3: CSVAGFEDDGYTF. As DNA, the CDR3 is TGCAGCGTTGCAGGGTTTGAGGATGATGGCTACACCTTC.

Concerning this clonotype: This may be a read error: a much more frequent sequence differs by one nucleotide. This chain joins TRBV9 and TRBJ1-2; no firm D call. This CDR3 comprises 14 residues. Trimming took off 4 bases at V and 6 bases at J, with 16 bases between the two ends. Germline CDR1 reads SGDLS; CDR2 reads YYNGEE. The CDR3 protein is CASSSKSRSDGYTF. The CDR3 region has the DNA TGTGCCAGCAGCTCGAAGTCACGATCCGATGGCTACACCTTC.

The CDR3 region is CSARDYKNTEAFF. CDR3 nucleotide sequence: TGCAGTGCTAGAGATTACAAGAACACTGAAGCTTTCTTT. This chain uses TRBV20-1 with TRBJ1-1; D is uncertain. The CDR3 contains 13 residues. V gave up 0 bases and J gave up 1 base, with 6 bases separating them. Germline CDR1 reads DFQATT; CDR2 reads SNEGSKA (reference sequence).